The clone carrying this T cell receptor (beta chain) was counted between two and nine times. Per the original data handling: Amplification with reference gene primers provided the estimates of nucleated cell counts. Using immunoSEQ multiplex PCR, the repertoire was profiled, and TCRdb retains in-frame clones only, with some absent. From that table come the V and J calls and clone size; the DNA was used to work out D and trimming. The data contain around 200,000 clones, approximately 90% of them seen just once; the ten biggest clones take up 5.5% to 8.5%. These data come from a study of blood T cell repertoires in COVID-19. Looking at the study overall: Italy, Spain and the United States were the sources of the convalescent and acute COVID-19 samples.

Deletions cut 0 bases from V and 4 bases from J, with 10 bases between. CDR3 size: 14 residues. Per germline, CDR1 SGDLS and CDR2 YYNGEE. The chain joins TRBV9 to TRBJ1-2, with TRBD1 as a possible D gene (6 bases). Input material: peripheral blood. The clonotype comes from an elderly woman in a cohort sampled during active or convalescent COVID-19. The DNA for the CDR3 is TGTGCCAGCAGCGTAGGTGGACAGCTCTATGGCTACACCTTC. This sequence encodes CASSVGGQLYGYTF.